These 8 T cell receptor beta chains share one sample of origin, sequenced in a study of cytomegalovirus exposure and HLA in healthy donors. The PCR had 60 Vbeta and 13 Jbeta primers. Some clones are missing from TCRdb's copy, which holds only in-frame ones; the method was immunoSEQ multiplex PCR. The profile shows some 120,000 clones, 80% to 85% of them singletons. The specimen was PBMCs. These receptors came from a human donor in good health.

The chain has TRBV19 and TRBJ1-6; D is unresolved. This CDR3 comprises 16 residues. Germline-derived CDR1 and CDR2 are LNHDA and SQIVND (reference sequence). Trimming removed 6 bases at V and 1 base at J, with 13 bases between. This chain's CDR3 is CASSILRGSYNSPLHF. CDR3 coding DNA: TGTGCCAGTAGCATCCTGCGGGGATCCTATAATTCACCCCTCCACTTT.

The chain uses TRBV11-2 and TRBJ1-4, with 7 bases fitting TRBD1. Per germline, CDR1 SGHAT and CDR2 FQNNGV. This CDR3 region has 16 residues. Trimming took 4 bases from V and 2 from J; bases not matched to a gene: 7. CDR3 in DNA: TGTGCCAGCAGCTCGCACAGGGGTGTCACTAATGAAAAACTGTTTTTT. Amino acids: CASSSHRGVTNEKLFF.

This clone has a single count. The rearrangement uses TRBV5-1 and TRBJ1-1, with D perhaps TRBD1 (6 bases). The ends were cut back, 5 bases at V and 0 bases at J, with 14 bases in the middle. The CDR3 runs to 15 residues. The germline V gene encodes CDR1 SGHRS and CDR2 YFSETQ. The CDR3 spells CASRETGLMNTEAFF. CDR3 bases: TGCGCCAGCAGGGAAACAGGGTTGATGAACACTGAAGCTTTCTTT.

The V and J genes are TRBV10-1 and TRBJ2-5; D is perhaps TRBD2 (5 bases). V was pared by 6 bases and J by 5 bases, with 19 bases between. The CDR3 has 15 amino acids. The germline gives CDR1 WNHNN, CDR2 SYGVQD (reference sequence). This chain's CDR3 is CASSPGLAREETQYF. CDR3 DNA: TGCGCCAGCAGCCCGGGGTTAGCGAGGGAGGAGACCCAGTACTTC.

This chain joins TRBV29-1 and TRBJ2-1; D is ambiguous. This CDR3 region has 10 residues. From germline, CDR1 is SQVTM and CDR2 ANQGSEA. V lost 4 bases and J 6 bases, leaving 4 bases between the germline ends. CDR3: CSVASNEQFF. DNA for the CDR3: TGCAGCGTTGCCAGCAATGAGCAGTTCTTC.

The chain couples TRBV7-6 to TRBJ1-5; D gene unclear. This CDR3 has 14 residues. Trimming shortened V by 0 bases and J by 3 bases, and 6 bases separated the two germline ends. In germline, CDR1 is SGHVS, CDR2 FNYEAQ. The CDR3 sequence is CASSLAGVNQPQHF. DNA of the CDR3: TGTGCCAGCAGCTTAGCCGGGGTCAATCAGCCCCAGCATTTT.

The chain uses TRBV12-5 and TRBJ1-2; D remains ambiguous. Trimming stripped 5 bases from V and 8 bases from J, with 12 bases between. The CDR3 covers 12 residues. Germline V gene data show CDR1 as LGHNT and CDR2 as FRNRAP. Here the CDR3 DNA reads TGTGCTAGTGGTCCAGACATGTTGGGCTACACCTTC. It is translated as CASGPDMLGYTF.

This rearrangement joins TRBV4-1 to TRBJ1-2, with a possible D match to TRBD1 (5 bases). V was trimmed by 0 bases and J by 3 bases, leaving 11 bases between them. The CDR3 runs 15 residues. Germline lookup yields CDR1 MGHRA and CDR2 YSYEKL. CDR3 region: CASSQDDSGYYGYTF. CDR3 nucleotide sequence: TGCGCCAGCAGCCAAGACGACAGCGGGTACTATGGCTACACCTTC.